The subject of this entry is one T cell receptor (beta chain). Its specificity is unknown. This entry comes from a study of T-cell memory formation after mild COVID-19. Study in general: Clustering of TCRs was largely donor specific. General observations from the study: Clones that got smaller from day 15 to 85 had even CD4/CD8, while clones growing later tipped toward CD4+. For contracting clones, CD4+ ones sat mainly in CM and EM, CD8+ in EMRA. Second-wave clones reaching peak frequency on day 37 lacked confirmed SARS-CoV-2 specificity.

V gave up 5 bases and J gave up 9 bases; unmatched junction bases: 9. CDR3 length: 13 amino acids. TCRdb analysed the 5' RACE reads with MiXCR anew, one entry per CDR3 protein. The table shows 360,000 or so distinct CDR3 sequences, with 25% to 30% occurring only once. The origin of this receptor is an adult woman who had mild COVID-19 (a few samples of this study predate the infection). Cell type and time point are not known. The sequenced material came from PBMCs or a T cell subset sorted from them (not recorded which). The chain employs TRBV12-3 or TRBV12-4 and TRBJ2-7, with 8 bases matching TRBD1. The CDR3 is CASSPQMTGAQYF. In DNA form, the CDR3 reads TGTGCCAGCAGTCCTCAAATGACAGGGGCGCAGTACTTC.